The rows below give T cell receptor beta chains drawn from one sample of a study of vaccination effects on CD4 cells after COVID-19. No antigens are known for them. Here immunoSEQ multiplex PCR was the method, and the copy in TCRdb shows in-frame clones only, minus some. The sample records 40,000 to 50,000 clones, around 77% being singletons. The sequencing used CD4+ T cells from PBMCs cultured with HCoV-NL63 spike peptides, collected before COVID-19 vaccination. These receptors came from a human donor who received a COVID-19 vaccine. The CDR3 runs from the conserved cysteine through the conserved F or W. A D gene is named only where the DNA matches it firmly. Rows give clone size only sometimes, using once, few, many, or a class for an expanded clone.

V gene	J gene	D gene	clone size	CDR3 DNA	CDR3 protein
TRBV4-3	TRBJ1-4	.	few	TGCGCCAGCAGCCAATCGGGCCTTAATGAAAAACTGTTTTTT	CASSQSGLNEKLFF
TRBV10-3	TRBJ2-5	.	.	TGTGCCATCAGTGGGGGTTCTTGGGAGACCCAGTACTTC	CAISGGSWETQYF
TRBV24-1	TRBJ2-3	TRBD1	.	TGTGCCACCAGTGACCATGGACAGGGGCGCACAGATACGCAGTATTTT	CATSDHGQGRTDTQYF
TRBV15	TRBJ2-3	TRBD2	.	TGTGCCACCAGTGGGGGGGATCAAGGAGATACGCAGTATTTT	CATSGGDQGDTQYF
TRBV6-1	TRBJ2-5	.	.	TGTGCCAGCAGTGAAGGTACGGGGCAAGAGACCCAGTACTTC	CASSEGTGQETQYF
TRBV7-3	TRBJ2-3	.	.	TGTGCCAGCAGCTTTCGCCTAAGCACAGATACGCAGTATTTT	CASSFRLSTDTQYF
TRBV5-1	TRBJ1-2	TRBD1	.	TGCGCCAGCAGAACGGGCCGCGACGGGACAGCCCCTAACTATGGCTACACCTTC	CASRTGRDGTAPNYGYTF
TRBV5-5	TRBJ1-3	.	.	TGTGCCAGCAGGATCGGACCTACCCCCCAGGACACCATATATTTT	CASRIGPTPQDTIYF
TRBV20-1	TRBJ1-2	TRBD1	.	TGCAGTGCTAGTCGACAGGGGGAGGGCTACACCTTC	CSASRQGEGYTF
TRBV5-1	TRBJ2-2	TRBD2	.	TGCGCCAGCAACCTATATGGACTAGTACCGAACACCGGGGAGCTGTTTTTT	CASNLYGLVPNTGELFF
TRBV5-1	TRBJ2-3	TRBD1	.	TGCGCCAGCAGCTTCCCACAGGGGGTGGTCACAGATACGCAGTATTTT	CASSFPQGVVTDTQYF
TRBV6-6	TRBJ1-2	TRBD1	.	TGTGCCAGCAGTTACGCCGGGACAGGGGATGGCTATGGCTACACCTTC	CASSYAGTGDGYGYTF
TRBV7-9	TRBJ1-4	TRBD1	few	TGTGCCAGCAGCACGGACAGGGGGAACAAACTGTTTTTT	CASSTDRGNKLFF
TRBV5-1	TRBJ1-5	.	.	TGCGCCAGCAGCTTGGGTAGCAATCAGCCCCAGCATTTT	CASSLGSNQPQHF
TRBV6-1	TRBJ2-5	.	.	TGTGCCAGCAGTGAACCCGGACGTAGCGAGACCCAGTACTTC	CASSEPGRSETQYF
TRBV4-1	TRBJ2-5	.	.	TGCGCCAGCAGTCAAAATCAAGGGAATTGGGAGACCCAGTACTTC	CASSQNQGNWETQYF
TRBV11-2	TRBJ2-2	.	.	TGTGCCAGCAGCCGCGGTGGGGGCGGGGAGCTGTTTTTT	CASSRGGGGELFF
TRBV7-3	TRBJ2-2	.	.	TGTGCCAGCAGCTTTAAAGGACAGGGGGAGCTGTTTTTT	CASSFKGQGELFF
TRBV3-1/TRBV3-2	TRBJ2-2	TRBD2	once	TGTGCCAGCAGCCCGGGACTAGCGGGTTTCGGGGAGCTGTTTTTT	CASSPGLAGFGELFF
TRBV5-1	TRBJ1-4	.	.	TGCGCCAGCAGCTTGGGACAGAATAATGAAAAACTGTTTTTT	CASSLGQNNEKLFF
TRBV11-3	TRBJ2-1	.	.	TGTGCCAGCAGCTTAGGGGACAACAATGAGCAGTTCTTC	CASSLGDNNEQFF
TRBV7-2	TRBJ2-2	.	.	TGTGCCAGCAGCTTCGTCACCGGGGAGCTGTTTTTT	CASSFVTGELFF
TRBV2	TRBJ2-1	.	.	TGTGCCAGCAGTACACAGGAGTACAATGAGCAGTTCTTC	CASSTQEYNEQFF
TRBV2	TRBJ1-4	TRBD1	.	TGTGCCAGCACCGGACAGGGAGGAGAAAAACTGTTTTTT	CASTGQGGEKLFF
TRBV3-1/TRBV3-2	TRBJ1-4	.	.	TGTGCCAGCAGCCGGACCCGGTCTAATGAAAAACTGTTTTTT	CASSRTRSNEKLFF
TRBV6-5	TRBJ1-5	.	.	TGTGCCAGCAGCGGGCTTAGGGGACCGCATTTT	CASSGLRGPHF
TRBV3-1/TRBV3-2	TRBJ1-6	.	.	TGTGCCAGCAGCCAAGGGAGGGTGCTTAATTCACCCCTCCACTTT	CASSQGRVLNSPLHF
TRBV7-9	TRBJ2-2	.	.	TGTGCCAGCAGCGACGGGGAGCTGTTTTTT	CASSDGELFF
TRBV10-3	TRBJ1-2	.	.	TGTGCCATCAGCCAGGACCCAAGCTATGGCTACACCTTC	CAISQDPSYGYTF
TRBV9	TRBJ2-5	.	.	TGTGCCAGCAGCGTAGTAACAGGTGGTATTCAGACCCAGTACTTC	CASSVVTGGIQTQYF
TRBV2	TRBJ2-2	.	.	TGTGCCAGCAGTCCTCTGGCAGGGGTTATCGGGGAGCTGTTTTTT	CASSPLAGVIGELFF
TRBV24-1	TRBJ2-5	.	.	TGTGCCACCAGGAGCACGGGAGACGGAGAGACCCAGTACTTC	CATRSTGDGETQYF
TRBV4-3	TRBJ2-1	TRBD2	few	TGCGCCAGCAGCTCTTCCCGGGGGGACCAAGGTAATGAGCAGTTCTTC	CASSSSRGDQGNEQFF
TRBV5-5	TRBJ2-2	.	.	TGTGCCAGCAGCTTGGCATGGGGCACCGGGGAGCTGTTTTTT	CASSLAWGTGELFF
TRBV7-9	TRBJ2-1	TRBD1	few	TGTGCCAGCAACCCTAGGGGGACAGGGAGAGGGGATGAGCAGTTCTTC	CASNPRGTGRGDEQFF
TRBV18	TRBJ1-5	.	.	TGTGCCAGCTCACCCGGTCTCGATAGTCAGCCCCAGCATTTT	CASSPGLDSQPQHF
TRBV4-2	TRBJ2-1	TRBD1	.	TGTGCCAGCAGCCCAACCGGGACAGGACTCAATGAGCAGTTCTTC	CASSPTGTGLNEQFF
TRBV2	TRBJ2-6	.	.	TGTGCCAGCACCGTCTCTGGGGCCAACGTCCTGACTTTC	CASTVSGANVLTF
TRBV12-5	TRBJ1-5	.	.	TGTGCTAGTGGTTCAGGAGCCCCCAATCAGCCCCAGCATTTT	CASGSGAPNQPQHF
TRBV21-1	TRBJ1-1	.	.	TGTGCCAGCAGCAACAGGGACAGGGGACATGAAGCTTTCTTT	CASSNRDRGHEAFF
TRBV7-8	TRBJ1-6	.	.	TGTGCCAGCAGCTTTAGCAGGGCGAATTCACCCCTCCACTTT	CASSFSRANSPLHF
TRBV5-1	TRBJ2-3	.	.	TGCGCCAGCAGCTTGGTGGGCGAGGTAGGCACAGATACGCAGTATTTT	CASSLVGEVGTDTQYF
TRBV24-1	TRBJ2-3	TRBD2	.	TGTGCCACCAGTGAGGTGAGATCCGGGGACTACCCAGGCACAGATACGCAGTATTTT	CATSEVRSGDYPGTDTQYF